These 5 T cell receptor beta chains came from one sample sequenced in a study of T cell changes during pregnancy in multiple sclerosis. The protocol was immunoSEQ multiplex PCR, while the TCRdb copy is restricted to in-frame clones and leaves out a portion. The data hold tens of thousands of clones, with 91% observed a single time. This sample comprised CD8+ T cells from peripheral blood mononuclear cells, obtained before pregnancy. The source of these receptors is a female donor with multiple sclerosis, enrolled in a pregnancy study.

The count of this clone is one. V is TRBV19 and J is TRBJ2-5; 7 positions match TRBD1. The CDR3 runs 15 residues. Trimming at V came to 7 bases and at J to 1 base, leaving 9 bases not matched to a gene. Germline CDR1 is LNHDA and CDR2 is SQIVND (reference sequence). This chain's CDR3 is CASTPRTGLQETQYF. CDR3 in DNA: TGTGCCAGTACTCCCCGGACAGGCCTCCAAGAGACCCAGTACTTC. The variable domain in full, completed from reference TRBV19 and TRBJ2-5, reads DGGITQSPKYLFRKEGQNVTLSCEQNLNHDAMYWYRQDPGQGLRLIYYSQIVNDFQKGDIAEGYSVSREKKESFPLTVTSAQKNPTAFYLCASTPRTGLQETQYFGPGTRLLVL.

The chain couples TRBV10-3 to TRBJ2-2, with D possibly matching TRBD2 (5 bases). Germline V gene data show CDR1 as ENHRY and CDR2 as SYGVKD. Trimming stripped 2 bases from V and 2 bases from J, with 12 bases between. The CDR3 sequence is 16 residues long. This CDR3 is CAISEPGEYNTGELFF. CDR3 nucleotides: TGTGCCATCAGTGAGCCCGGGGAGTATAACACCGGGGAGCTGTTTTTT.

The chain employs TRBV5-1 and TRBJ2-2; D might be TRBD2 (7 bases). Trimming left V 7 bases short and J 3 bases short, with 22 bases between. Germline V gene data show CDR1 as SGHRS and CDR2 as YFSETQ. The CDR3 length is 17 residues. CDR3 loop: CASQQGQRGVDTGELFF. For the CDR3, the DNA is TGCGCCAGCCAACAGGGCCAACGGGGGGTGGACACCGGGGAGCTGTTTTTT. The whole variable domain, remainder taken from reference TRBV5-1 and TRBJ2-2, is KAGVTQTPRYLIKTRGQQVTLSCSPISGHRSVSWYQQTPGQGLQFLFEYFSETQRNKGNFPGRFSGRQFSNSRSEMNVSTLELGDSALYLCASQQGQRGVDTGELFFGEGSRLTVL.

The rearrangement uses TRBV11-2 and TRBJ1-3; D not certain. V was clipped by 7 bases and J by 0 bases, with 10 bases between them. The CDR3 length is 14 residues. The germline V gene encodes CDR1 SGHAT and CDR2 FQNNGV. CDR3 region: CASTTTISGNTIYF. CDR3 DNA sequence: TGTGCCAGCACCACCACAATCTCTGGAAACACCATATATTTT.

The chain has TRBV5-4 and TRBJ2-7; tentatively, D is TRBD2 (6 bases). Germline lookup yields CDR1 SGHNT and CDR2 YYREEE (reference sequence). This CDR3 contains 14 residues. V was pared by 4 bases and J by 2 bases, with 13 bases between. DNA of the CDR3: TGTGCCAGCAGCGGAGGGTCAGAAGCCTACGAGCAGTACTTC. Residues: CASSGGSEAYEQYF.